This T cell receptor beta chain was obtained from a study of T cells after yellow fever vaccination. Study-level background: Those fractions that held only low numbers of cells were prepared using the SMART-Seq v4 Ultra Low Input RNA kit.

TCRdb passed the 5' RACE reads through MiXCR, listing each CDR3 protein once. The data hold about 550,000 distinct CDR3 sequences, with 19% observed a single time. Details on this clonotype: Its antigen is as yet unknown.

This CDR3 contains 14 residues. In germline, CDR1 is LNHDA, CDR2 SQIVND (reference sequence). V lost 4 bases to trimming and J lost 4 bases, with 13 bases between them. Study-wide points: There was a possibility that FACS-sorted repertoires contained abundant clonotypes contaminating from the bulk population.

This TCR was recovered from a man aged 30-40 years who received the YFV17D yellow fever vaccine. This material consisted of PBMCs, taken 15 days after the yellow fever booster vaccination. The chain recombines TRBV19 with TRBJ1-1; possible D gene TRBD1, 5 bases. The CDR3 here is CASSTPGRGTEAFF. In nucleotides, the CDR3 is TGTGCCAGTAGTACCCCCGGAAGGGGCACTGAAGCTTTCTTT.